This T cell receptor beta chain derives from a study of blood T cell repertoires in COVID-19. Per the study methods: Quantification of nucleated cells was approximated via reference gene primer amplification. The assay was immunoSEQ multiplex PCR, and TCRdb's table has in-frame clones only and misses some. V and J calls and clone size follow that table, whereas D and trimming were derived from the DNA. This table has some 150,000 clones, 84% appearing once. Looked up from germline, CDR1 is LNHNV and CDR2 is YYDKDF (reference sequence). CDR3 length: 16 residues. J was trimmed by 14 bases and V by 3 bases; bases with no gene match: 13.

This sequence joins TRBV15 and TRBJ2-1; 13 bases match TRBD2. Sequencing input: peripheral blood. The receptor was isolated from a human donor in a cohort sampled during active COVID-19. CDR3 loop: CATSRETQLAGGPKFF. The CDR3 DNA reads as TGTGCCACCAGCAGGGAGACACAACTAGCGGGGGGGCCGAAGTTCTTC.